This T cell receptor (beta chain) emerged from a study of shared clonotypes between healthy human individuals. Note on this clone: The antigen remains undetermined.

The CDR3 totals 15 residues. The V gene's germline CDR1 is LNHNV and CDR2 YYDKDF (reference sequence). The ends were cut back, 0 bases at V and 4 bases at J, with 12 bases in the middle. Sequencing used immunoSEQ multiplex PCR; TCRdb keeps in-frame clones, though not all of them. The sample includes around 2.3 million clones, approximately 96% of them seen just once. Regarding the study as a whole: At large depth, rarefaction still showed sorted-subset sequencing to be incomplete.

V and J are TRBV15 and TRBJ1-2, with D maybe TRBD1 (6 bases). This receptor was obtained from a man aged 18 to 35 in good health. The sample taken for sequencing was naive CD4+ T cells sorted from blood. Noted subset: CD45RA+ positively selected. CDR3 DNA sequence: TGTGCCACCAGCAGAGAATCGGGGGCGGGCTATGGCTACACCTTC. Its protein is CATSRESGAGYGYTF.